This passage covers 15 T cell receptor beta chains from one sample sequenced in a study of chemoradiotherapy in HPV16-positive cancers. The protocol was immunoSEQ multiplex PCR, while the TCRdb copy is restricted to in-frame clones and leaves out a portion. The sample contains approximately 11,000 clones, roughly 70% of which appear only once. This specimen was taken from a patient who underwent chemoradiotherapy. These receptors were obtained from a human donor with HPV-associated anogenital cancer.

The chain combines TRBV4-1 with TRBJ1-2; TRBD1 is a possible D gene (5 bases). The germline V gene encodes CDR1 MGHRA and CDR2 YSYEKL. The length of the CDR3 is 16 residues. The germline V and J ends were trimmed by 2 bases and 4 bases, with 17 bases remaining between them. This CDR3 is CASSQQVTVLSYGYTF. The CDR3 DNA reads TGCGCCAGCAGCCAACAGGTGACAGTTCTTAGCTATGGCTACACCTTC.

The rearrangement joins TRBV2 to TRBJ1-1, with TRBD1 matching over 8 bases. The CDR3 extends over 14 amino acids. The germline CDR1 and CDR2 sequences are SNHLY and FYNNEI. The ends lost 7 bases at V and 4 bases at J; junction bases unmatched: 8. The CDR3 here is CASTLRQGSTEAFF. CDR3 nucleotide sequence: TGTGCCAGCACTCTAAGACAGGGGAGCACTGAAGCTTTCTTT.

The chain joins TRBV7-3 to TRBJ2-2; D is uncertain. The V gene lost 5 bases and the J gene lost 7 bases, with 23 bases spanning the gap. The CDR3 runs to 17 residues. Germline CDR1 reads SGHTA; CDR2 reads FQGTGA. CDR3 sequence: CASSPRAGVQDGGELFF. The CDR3 region has the DNA TGTGCCAGCAGCCCCCGGGCCGGAGTCCAGGATGGCGGGGAGCTGTTTTTT.

The chain has TRBV15 and TRBJ2-7; D possibly corresponds to TRBD2 (5 bases). Trimming left V 1 base short and J 2 bases short, with 18 bases between. The CDR3 has 17 amino acids. From germline, CDR1 is LNHNV and CDR2 YYDKDF (reference sequence). CDR3 amino acids: CATSRVLKTGIPYEQYF. CDR3 sequence (DNA): TGTGCCACCAGCAGAGTCCTCAAAACCGGGATTCCCTACGAGCAGTACTTC.

The V call is TRBV19, the J call TRBJ1-5; D gene uncertain. The CDR3 consists of 13 residues. Germline CDR1 and CDR2: LNHDA and SQIVND (reference sequence). Trimming removed 8 bases from V and 0 bases from J, with 8 bases in between. DNA of the CDR3: TGTGCCAGTTCAGTAATTAGCAATCAGCCCCAGCATTTT. Translated: CASSVISNQPQHF.

The CDR3 region is CSVEGRQNQETQYF. The DNA of the CDR3 is TGCAGCGTTGAAGGGAGGCAGAACCAAGAGACCCAGTACTTC. This chain links TRBV29-1 with TRBJ2-5, with D perhaps TRBD2 (5 bases). The germline V gene has CDR1 SQVTM and CDR2 ANQGSEA. Trimming stripped 1 base from V and 0 bases from J, with 9 bases between. This CDR3 is built from 14 residues.

The chain couples TRBV28 to TRBJ2-7; 10 nucleotides agree with TRBD1. From germline, CDR1 is MDHEN and CDR2 SYDVKM. Trimming cost V 4 bases and J 5 bases; bases outside gene matches: 5. There are 14 residues in the CDR3. The CDR3 spells CASSYRTGGDEQYF. The CDR3 DNA reads TGTGCCAGCAGTTACCGGACAGGGGGAGACGAGCAGTACTTC.

The chain recombines TRBV5-1 with TRBJ2-1; 11 bases line up with TRBD2. This CDR3 is built from 15 residues. In germline, CDR1 is SGHRS, CDR2 YFSETQ. V lost 0 bases and J lost 10; bases outside the gene matches: 6. CDR3 loop: CASSLGGLAEKEQFF. CDR3 DNA: TGCGCCAGCAGCTTGGGGGGACTAGCGGAGAAAGAGCAGTTCTTC.

This sequence joins TRBV9 and TRBJ2-3; D perhaps matches TRBD2 (6 bases). V was trimmed by 0 bases and J by 1 base, leaving 9 bases between them. The germline V gene encodes CDR1 SGDLS and CDR2 YYNGEE. The CDR3 contains 15 residues. The CDR3 DNA follows: TGTGCCAGCAGCGTAGGCGGGATTGGCACAGATACGCAGTATTTT. Amino acids: CASSVGGIGTDTQYF.

This rearrangement joins TRBV28 to TRBJ2-5, with D perhaps matching TRBD2 (6 bases). V gave up 0 bases and J gave up 4 bases, with 9 bases separating them. Germline V gene data show CDR1 as MDHEN and CDR2 as SYDVKM. The CDR3 sequence is 14 residues long. The CDR3 sequence is CASSLWKAGETQYF. The DNA for the CDR3 is TGTGCCAGCAGTTTATGGAAAGCGGGAGAGACCCAGTACTTC.

This clone was detected a few times. The V and J genes are TRBV12-1 and TRBJ2-7; the table's D call, TRBD2, has no DNA check behind it. TRBV12-1 is an annotated pseudogene. This CDR3 has 15 residues. CDR3 amino acids: CASSFTRLDSYEQYF. Here the CDR3 DNA reads TGTGCCAGCAGCTTTACGAGACTAGATTCCTACGAGCAGTACTTC.

The rearrangement uses TRBV11-3 and TRBJ2-1, with 7 bases aligning to TRBD1. J was trimmed by 5 bases and V by 1 base; bases with no gene match: 2. CDR1 and CDR2 from the germline V gene are SGHNT and YENEEA. The CDR3 is 14 amino acids. In DNA form, the CDR3 reads TGTGCCAGCAGCTTAGTCACAGGGGACAATGAGCAGTTCTTC. Its protein is CASSLVTGDNEQFF.

This chain connects TRBV9 to TRBJ1-3; maybe TRBD1 (5 bases). The CDR3 contains 14 residues. The V gene lost 3 bases and the J gene lost 0 bases, with 7 bases spanning the gap. Germline CDR1 and CDR2: SGDLS and YYNGEE. The CDR3 spells CASSAGLSGNTIYF. The CDR3, as DNA: TGTGCCAGCAGCGCGGGACTCTCTGGAAACACCATATATTTT.

The chain links TRBV18 to TRBJ2-1, with 9 positions matching TRBD1. This CDR3 has 15 residues. The germline CDR1 and CDR2 sequences are KGHSH and LQKENI. The J segment lost 3 bases and the V segment lost 0 bases, leaving 0 bases of the junction unmatched. The CDR3, as DNA: TGTGCCAGCTCACCACCGGGACAGGGCTACAATGAGCAGTTCTTC. Translated, it gives CASSPPGQGYNEQFF.

The chain carries TRBV5-1 and TRBJ2-2; D may be TRBD2 (5 bases). Germline CDR1 and CDR2: SGHRS and YFSETQ. There are 17 residues in the CDR3. The V and J ends lost 4 bases and 1 base respectively, with 17 bases between them. CDR3 nucleotides: TGCGCCAGCAGCCCCTATTCTAGCAATCTGAACACCGGGGAGCTGTTTTTT. Translation gives CASSPYSSNLNTGELFF.